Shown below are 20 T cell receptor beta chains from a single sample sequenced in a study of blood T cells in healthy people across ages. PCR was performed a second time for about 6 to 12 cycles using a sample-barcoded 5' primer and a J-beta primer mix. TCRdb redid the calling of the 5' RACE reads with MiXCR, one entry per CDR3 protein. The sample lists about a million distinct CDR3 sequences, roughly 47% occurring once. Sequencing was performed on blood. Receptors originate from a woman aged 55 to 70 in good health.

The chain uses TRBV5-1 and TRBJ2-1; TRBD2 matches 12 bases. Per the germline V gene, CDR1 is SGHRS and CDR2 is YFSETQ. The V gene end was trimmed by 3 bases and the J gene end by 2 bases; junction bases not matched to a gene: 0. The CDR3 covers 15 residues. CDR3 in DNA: TGCGCCAGCAGCTGGACTAGCGGGACCTACAATGAGCAGTTCTTC. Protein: CASSWTSGTYNEQFF.

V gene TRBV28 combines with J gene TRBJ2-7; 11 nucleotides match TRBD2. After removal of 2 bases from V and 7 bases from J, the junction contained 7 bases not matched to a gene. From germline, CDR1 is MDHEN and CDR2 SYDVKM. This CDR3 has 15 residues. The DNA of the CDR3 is TGTGCCAGCAGTTTAGTGAGACTAGCGGGAAGGGAGCAGTACTTC. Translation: CASSLVRLAGREQYF.

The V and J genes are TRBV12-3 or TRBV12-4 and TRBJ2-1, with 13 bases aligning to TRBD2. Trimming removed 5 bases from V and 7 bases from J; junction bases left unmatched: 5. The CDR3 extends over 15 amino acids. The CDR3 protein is CASSDTSGRGNEQFF. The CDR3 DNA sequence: TGTGCCAGCAGTGACACTAGCGGGAGGGGTAATGAGCAGTTCTTC.

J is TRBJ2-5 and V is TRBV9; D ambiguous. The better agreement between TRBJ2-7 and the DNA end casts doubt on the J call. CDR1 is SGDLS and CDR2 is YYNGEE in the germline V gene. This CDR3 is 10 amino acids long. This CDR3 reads CAWAPNEQYF. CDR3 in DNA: TGTGCCTGGGCGCCGAACGAGCAGTACTTC.

CDR3 nucleotides: TGTGCCAGCAGCACTGGGGCCTATTCTTCACCCCTCCACTTT. It encodes CASSTGAYSSPLHF. The rearrangement uses TRBV28 and TRBJ1-6; maybe TRBD1 (5 bases). Per the germline V gene, CDR1 is MDHEN and CDR2 is SYDVKM. Trimming shortened V by 6 bases and J by 9 bases, and 15 bases separated the two germline ends. The CDR3 length is 14 residues. Together with reference TRBV28 and TRBJ1-6, the CDR3 gives the full variable domain: DVKVTQSSRYLVKRTGEKVFLECVQDMDHENMFWYRQDPGLGLRLIYFSYDVKMKEKGDIPEGYSVSREKKERFSLILESASTNQTSMYLCASSTGAYSSPLHFGNGTRLTVT.

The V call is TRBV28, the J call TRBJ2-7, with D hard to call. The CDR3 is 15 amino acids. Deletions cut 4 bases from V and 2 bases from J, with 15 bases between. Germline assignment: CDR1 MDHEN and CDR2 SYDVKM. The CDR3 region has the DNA TGTGCCAGCAGTTCATCCCGATGGCAGGCCTACGAGCAGTACTTC. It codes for CASSSSRWQAYEQYF.

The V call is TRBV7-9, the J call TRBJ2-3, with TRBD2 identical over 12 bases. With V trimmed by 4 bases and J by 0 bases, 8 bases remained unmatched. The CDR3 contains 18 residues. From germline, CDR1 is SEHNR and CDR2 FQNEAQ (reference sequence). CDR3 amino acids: CASSSPGLAGSSTDTQYF. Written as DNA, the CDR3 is TGTGCCAGCAGCTCACCGGGACTAGCGGGTTCTAGCACAGATACGCAGTATTTT.

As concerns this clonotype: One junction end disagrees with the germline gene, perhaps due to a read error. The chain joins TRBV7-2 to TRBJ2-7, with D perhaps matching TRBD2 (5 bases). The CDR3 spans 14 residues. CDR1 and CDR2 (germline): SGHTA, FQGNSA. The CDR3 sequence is CASSVAGVTYEQYF. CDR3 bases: TGTGCCAGCAGCGTAGCCGGGGTAACCTACGAGCAGTACTTC.

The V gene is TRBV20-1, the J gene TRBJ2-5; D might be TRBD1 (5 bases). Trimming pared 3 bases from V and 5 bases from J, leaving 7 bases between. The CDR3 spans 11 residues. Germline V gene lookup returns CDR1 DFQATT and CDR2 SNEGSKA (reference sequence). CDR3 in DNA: TGCAGTGCTAGTAAGGGGGAGACCCAGTACTTC. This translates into CSASKGETQYF.

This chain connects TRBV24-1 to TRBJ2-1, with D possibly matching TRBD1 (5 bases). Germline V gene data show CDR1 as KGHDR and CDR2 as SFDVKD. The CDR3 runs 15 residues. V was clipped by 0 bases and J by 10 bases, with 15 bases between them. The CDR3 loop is CATSDLLGQGNEQFF. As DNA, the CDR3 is TGTGCCACCAGTGATTTGCTGGGCCAGGGCAACGAGCAGTTCTTC.

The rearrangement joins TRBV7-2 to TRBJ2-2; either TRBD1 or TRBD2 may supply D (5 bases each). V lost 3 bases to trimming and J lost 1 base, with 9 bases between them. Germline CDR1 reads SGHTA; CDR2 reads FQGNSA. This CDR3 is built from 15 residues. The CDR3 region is CASSFEGRNTGELFF. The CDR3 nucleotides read TGTGCCAGCAGCTTTGAGGGGCGGAACACCGGGGAGCTGTTTTTT. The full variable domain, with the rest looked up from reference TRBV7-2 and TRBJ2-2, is GAGVSQSPSNKVTEKGKDVELRCDPISGHTALYWYRQSLGQGLEFLIYFQGNSAPDKSGLPSDRFSAERTGGSVSTLTIQRTQQEDSAVYLCASSFEGRNTGELFFGEGSRLTVL.

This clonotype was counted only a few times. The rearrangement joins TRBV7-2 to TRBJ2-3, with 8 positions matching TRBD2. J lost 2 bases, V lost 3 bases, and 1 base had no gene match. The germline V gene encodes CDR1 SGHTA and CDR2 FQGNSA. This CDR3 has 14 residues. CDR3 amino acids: CASSFGGDTDTQYF. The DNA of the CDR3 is TGTGCCAGCAGCTTCGGGGGGGACACAGATACGCAGTATTTT.

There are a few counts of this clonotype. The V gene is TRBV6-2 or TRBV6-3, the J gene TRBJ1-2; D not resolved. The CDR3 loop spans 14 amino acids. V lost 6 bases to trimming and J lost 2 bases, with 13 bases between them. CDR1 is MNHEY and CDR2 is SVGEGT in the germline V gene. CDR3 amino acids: CASRSIWSNYGYTF. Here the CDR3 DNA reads TGTGCCAGCAGGTCAATTTGGTCGAACTATGGCTACACCTTC.

CDR3 sequence (DNA): TGCGCCAGCAGCTTGAATTCACGGGGATCAGACTACGACGAGCAGTACTTC. Translated, it gives CASSLNSRGSDYDEQYF. This chain joins TRBV5-1 and TRBJ2-7; TRBD2 is a possible D gene (5 bases). From germline, CDR1 is SGHRS and CDR2 YFSETQ. The ends were cut back, 1 base at V and 5 bases at J, with 22 bases in the middle. The CDR3 is 17 amino acids.

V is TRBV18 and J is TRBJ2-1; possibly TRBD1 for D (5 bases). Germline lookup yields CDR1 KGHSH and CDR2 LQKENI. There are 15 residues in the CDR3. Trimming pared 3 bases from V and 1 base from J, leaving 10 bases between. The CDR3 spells CASSPQGRSYNEQFF. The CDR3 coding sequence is TGTGCCAGCTCACCGCAGGGCCGGTCCTACAATGAGCAGTTCTTC.

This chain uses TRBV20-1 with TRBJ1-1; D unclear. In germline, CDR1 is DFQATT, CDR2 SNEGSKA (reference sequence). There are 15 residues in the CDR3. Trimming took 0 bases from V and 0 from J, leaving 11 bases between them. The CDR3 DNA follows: TGCAGTGCTAGAGAAGGCAGCCTAATGAACACTGAAGCTTTCTTT. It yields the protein CSAREGSLMNTEAFF.

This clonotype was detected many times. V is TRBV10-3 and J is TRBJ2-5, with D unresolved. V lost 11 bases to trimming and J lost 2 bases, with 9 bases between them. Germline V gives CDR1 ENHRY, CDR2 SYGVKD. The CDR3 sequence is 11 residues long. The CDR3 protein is CAVGRQETQYF. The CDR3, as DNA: TGTGCCGTCGGTCGTCAAGAGACCCAGTACTTC.

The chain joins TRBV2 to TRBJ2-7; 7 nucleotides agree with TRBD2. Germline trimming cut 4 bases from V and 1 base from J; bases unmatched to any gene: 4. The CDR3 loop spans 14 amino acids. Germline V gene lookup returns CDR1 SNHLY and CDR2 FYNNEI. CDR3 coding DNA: TGTGCCAGCAGTGGGGCGGGAGAGTCCTACGAGCAGTACTTC. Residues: CASSGAGESYEQYF.

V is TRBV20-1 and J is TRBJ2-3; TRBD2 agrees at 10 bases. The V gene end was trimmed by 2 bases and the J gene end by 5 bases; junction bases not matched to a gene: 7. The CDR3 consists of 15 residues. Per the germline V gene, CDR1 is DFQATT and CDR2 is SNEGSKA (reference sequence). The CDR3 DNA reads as TGCAGTGCTAGACGAGCGGGAGGGAGCGTAGATACGCAGTATTTT. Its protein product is CSARRAGGSVDTQYF.

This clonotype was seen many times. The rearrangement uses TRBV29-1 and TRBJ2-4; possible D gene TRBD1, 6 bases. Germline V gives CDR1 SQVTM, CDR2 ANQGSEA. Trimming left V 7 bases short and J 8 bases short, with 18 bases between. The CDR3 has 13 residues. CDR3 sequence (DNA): TGCAGCGGCATAACACAGGGTACGGACATTCAGTACTTC. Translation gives CSGITQGTDIQYF.